A selection of T cell receptor beta chains follows, all from one sample in a study of T cell responses to AZD1222 COVID-19 vaccine. Clones were read by immunoSEQ multiplex PCR, and TCRdb kept only the in-frame ones, dropping some. The sample has about 150,000 clones, approximately 87% seen once. The sequences come from peripheral blood, collected on day 0 of MenACWY control vaccination. The receptors were gathered from an adult in good health. Each CDR3 is given with its conserved first and last residue. Fields, in order: D gene, V gene, CDR3 length, J gene, clone size, CDR3 protein, CDR3 DNA. A D gene is named only where the DNA matches it firmly. Clone size is shown for a subset of rows, as once, few, many or a class of expanded clone.

D gene: TRBD2; V gene: TRBV25-1; CDR3 length: 16; J gene: TRBJ2-1; clone size: .; CDR3 protein: CASSEWRGGNNNEQFF; CDR3 DNA: TGTGCCAGCAGTGAATGGCGGGGGGGCAACAACAATGAGCAGTTCTTC
D gene: .; V gene: TRBV10-3; CDR3 length: 15; J gene: TRBJ2-7; clone size: few; CDR3 protein: CAIMRVSGAPYEQYF; CDR3 DNA: TGTGCCATCATGAGGGTTTCGGGGGCTCCCTACGAGCAGTACTTC
D gene: .; V gene: TRBV28; CDR3 length: 16; J gene: TRBJ1-6; clone size: .; CDR3 protein: CASSPMGGSYNSPLHF; CDR3 DNA: TGTGCCAGCAGTCCCATGGGTGGCTCCTATAATTCACCCCTCCACTTT
D gene: TRBD2; V gene: TRBV7-2; CDR3 length: 18; J gene: TRBJ2-7; clone size: .; CDR3 protein: CASRGGLAGGVVSYEQYF; CDR3 DNA: TGTGCCAGCAGGGGTGGACTAGCGGGGGGAGTAGTATCCTACGAGCAGTACTTC
D gene: TRBD2; V gene: TRBV27; CDR3 length: 15; J gene: TRBJ2-7; clone size: .; CDR3 protein: CASSLVGLAGYEQYF; CDR3 DNA: TGTGCCAGCAGTTTAGTGGGTCTAGCGGGCTACGAGCAGTACTTC
D gene: .; V gene: TRBV20-1; CDR3 length: 14; J gene: TRBJ1-2; clone size: .; CDR3 protein: CSASPSGGGYGYTF; CDR3 DNA: TGCAGTGCTAGTCCCTCGGGGGGGGGCTATGGCTACACCTTC
D gene: .; V gene: TRBV5-1; CDR3 length: 14; J gene: TRBJ1-6; clone size: .; CDR3 protein: CASSSGTDNSPLHF; CDR3 DNA: TGCGCCAGCAGCTCTGGGACTGATAATTCACCCCTCCACTTT
D gene: .; V gene: TRBV10-3; CDR3 length: 13; J gene: TRBJ1-3; clone size: .; CDR3 protein: CATLGGSGNTIYF; CDR3 DNA: TGTGCCACCCTAGGGGGCTCTGGAAACACCATATATTTT
D gene: .; V gene: TRBV7-9; CDR3 length: 15; J gene: TRBJ1-4; clone size: .; CDR3 protein: CASSWVERGDEKLFF; CDR3 DNA: TGTGCCAGCAGCTGGGTAGAAAGGGGCGATGAAAAACTGTTTTTT
D gene: TRBD2; V gene: TRBV7-2; CDR3 length: 16; J gene: TRBJ2-1; clone size: .; CDR3 protein: CASSYRLAAAYNEQFF; CDR3 DNA: TGTGCCAGCAGCTACCGACTAGCGGCAGCCTACAATGAGCAGTTCTTC
D gene: TRBD2; V gene: TRBV9; CDR3 length: 17; J gene: TRBJ2-3; clone size: .; CDR3 protein: CASSVGGSGSGTDTQYF; CDR3 DNA: TGTGCCAGCAGCGTAGGGGGTAGCGGGAGTGGGACAGATACGCAGTATTTT
D gene: TRBD1; V gene: TRBV10-1; CDR3 length: 16; J gene: TRBJ1-4; clone size: .; CDR3 protein: CASRMRTGFTNEKLFF; CDR3 DNA: TGCGCCAGCAGGATGCGGACAGGGTTTACTAATGAAAAACTGTTTTTT
D gene: .; V gene: TRBV9; CDR3 length: 11; J gene: TRBJ2-3; clone size: .; CDR3 protein: CASGGTDTQYF; CDR3 DNA: TGTGCCAGCGGGGGCACAGATACGCAGTATTTT
D gene: .; V gene: TRBV2; CDR3 length: 14; J gene: TRBJ1-1; clone size: .; CDR3 protein: CASSEAMGVAQAFF; CDR3 DNA: TGTGCCAGCAGTGAAGCGATGGGGGTCGCCCAAGCTTTCTTT
D gene: .; V gene: TRBV4-1; CDR3 length: 16; J gene: TRBJ1-4; clone size: .; CDR3 protein: CASSQGQGGGGEKLFF; CDR3 DNA: TGCGCCAGCAGCCAAGGTCAGGGAGGGGGAGGCGAAAAACTGTTTTTT
D gene: TRBD2; V gene: TRBV4-3; CDR3 length: 13; J gene: TRBJ2-3; clone size: .; CDR3 protein: CASSQTSADTQYF; CDR3 DNA: TGCGCCAGCAGCCAGACTAGCGCCGATACGCAGTATTTT
D gene: .; V gene: TRBV30; CDR3 length: 13; J gene: TRBJ2-2; clone size: .; CDR3 protein: CASGRANTGELFF; CDR3 DNA: TGTGCCTCCGGACGCGCGAACACCGGGGAGCTGTTTTTT
D gene: .; V gene: TRBV6-5; CDR3 length: 15; J gene: TRBJ1-2; clone size: .; CDR3 protein: CASSYTALSGYGYTF; CDR3 DNA: TGTGCCAGCAGTTATACAGCCCTGTCCGGCTATGGCTACACCTTC
D gene: .; V gene: TRBV7-2; CDR3 length: 14; J gene: TRBJ2-7; clone size: once; CDR3 protein: CASGHAGITYEQYF; CDR3 DNA: TGTGCCAGCGGCCATGCAGGGATTACCTACGAGCAGTACTTC
D gene: .; V gene: TRBV10-3; CDR3 length: 11; J gene: TRBJ1-3; clone size: .; CDR3 protein: CAISGGDTIYF; CDR3 DNA: TGTGCCATCAGCGGGGGGGACACCATATATTTT
D gene: TRBD1; V gene: TRBV27; CDR3 length: 14; J gene: TRBJ1-2; clone size: few; CDR3 protein: CASSFLGQGRTYTF; CDR3 DNA: TGTGCCAGCAGTTTTCTGGGACAGGGAAGAACCTACACCTTC
D gene: .; V gene: TRBV4-2; CDR3 length: 15; J gene: TRBJ2-1; clone size: .; CDR3 protein: CASSQAGAGVNEQFF; CDR3 DNA: TGTGCCAGCAGCCAAGCGGGAGCAGGGGTAAATGAGCAGTTCTTC
D gene: .; V gene: TRBV12-3/TRBV12-4; CDR3 length: 11; J gene: TRBJ1-1; clone size: .; CDR3 protein: CASSLGGEAFF; CDR3 DNA: TGTGCCAGCAGTTTAGGGGGTGAAGCTTTCTTT
D gene: TRBD1; V gene: TRBV30; CDR3 length: 15; J gene: TRBJ1-5; clone size: few; CDR3 protein: CAWSRGTDSNQPQHF; CDR3 DNA: TGTGCCTGGAGTCGTGGGACAGATAGCAATCAGCCCCAGCATTTT
D gene: .; V gene: TRBV19; CDR3 length: 15; J gene: TRBJ2-2; clone size: .; CDR3 protein: CASSILGGDTGELFF; CDR3 DNA: TGTGCCAGTAGTATACTCGGCGGAGACACCGGGGAGCTGTTTTTT
D gene: .; V gene: TRBV4-1; CDR3 length: 14; J gene: TRBJ2-1; clone size: .; CDR3 protein: CASSLPDNDNEQFF; CDR3 DNA: TGCGCCAGCAGCCTCCCGGACAATGACAATGAGCAGTTCTTC
D gene: .; V gene: TRBV5-1; CDR3 length: 16; J gene: TRBJ2-2; clone size: .; CDR3 protein: CASSFSPQGNTGELFF; CDR3 DNA: TGCGCCAGCAGCTTTTCCCCCCAGGGGAACACCGGGGAGCTGTTTTTT
D gene: .; V gene: TRBV6-2/TRBV6-3; CDR3 length: 13; J gene: TRBJ1-5; clone size: .; CDR3 protein: CASSHGSNQPQHF; CDR3 DNA: TGTGCCAGCAGTCACGGGAGCAATCAGCCCCAGCATTTT
D gene: TRBD2; V gene: TRBV7-9; CDR3 length: 15; J gene: TRBJ2-1; clone size: once; CDR3 protein: CASSGFLAGPNGQFF; CDR3 DNA: TGTGCCAGCAGCGGCTTTCTAGCGGGACCAAATGGGCAGTTCTTC
D gene: .; V gene: TRBV28; CDR3 length: 14; J gene: TRBJ2-7; clone size: .; CDR3 protein: CASKTQGSSYEQYF; CDR3 DNA: TGTGCCAGCAAGACGCAAGGGAGCTCCTACGAGCAGTACTTC
D gene: TRBD1; V gene: TRBV6-5; CDR3 length: 15; J gene: TRBJ1-1; clone size: .; CDR3 protein: CASSPQTGVGTEAFF; CDR3 DNA: TGTGCCAGCAGTCCCCAGACAGGGGTCGGAACTGAAGCTTTCTTT
D gene: TRBD1; V gene: TRBV5-6; CDR3 length: 15; J gene: TRBJ1-1; clone size: few; CDR3 protein: CASSLDRGRITEAFF; CDR3 DNA: TGTGCCAGCAGCTTGGACAGGGGGCGGATCACTGAAGCTTTCTTT
D gene: .; V gene: TRBV4-1; CDR3 length: 16; J gene: TRBJ1-2; clone size: .; CDR3 protein: CASSQFNAGATRGYTF; CDR3 DNA: TGCGCCAGCAGCCAATTTAACGCAGGGGCTACGCGTGGCTACACCTTC
D gene: .; V gene: TRBV5-1; CDR3 length: 14; J gene: TRBJ2-7; clone size: .; CDR3 protein: CASSSDRASYEQYF; CDR3 DNA: TGCGCCAGCAGCTCTGACAGAGCATCCTACGAGCAGTACTTC
D gene: .; V gene: TRBV11-3; CDR3 length: 16; J gene: TRBJ1-1; clone size: .; CDR3 protein: CASSDYYRAMNTEAFF; CDR3 DNA: TGTGCCAGCAGCGATTACTACAGGGCCATGAACACTGAAGCTTTCTTT
D gene: .; V gene: TRBV20-1; CDR3 length: 13; J gene: TRBJ1-1; clone size: .; CDR3 protein: CSASPGLNTEAFF; CDR3 DNA: TGCAGTGCTAGTCCCGGCCTGAACACTGAAGCTTTCTTT
D gene: TRBD1; V gene: TRBV2; CDR3 length: 15; J gene: TRBJ1-1; clone size: once; CDR3 protein: CASSVPGQGTTEAFF; CDR3 DNA: TGTGCCAGCAGCGTCCCGGGACAGGGGACCACTGAAGCTTTCTTT
D gene: TRBD2; V gene: TRBV7-2; CDR3 length: 15; J gene: TRBJ2-1; clone size: few; CDR3 protein: CASSLGTSGSGEQFF; CDR3 DNA: TGTGCCAGCAGCTTAGGAACTAGCGGGAGTGGGGAGCAGTTCTTC